This TCR beta chain was sequenced during a study of CD8+CD57+ T cells in acquired aplastic anemia. The germline V and J ends were trimmed by 4 bases and 8 bases, with 15 bases remaining between them. Germline assignment: CDR1 SEHNR and CDR2 FQNEAQ (reference sequence). CDR3 length equals 14 residues. Profiling of TCR beta VDJ combinations and CDR3 sequences used genomic DNA as template. In TCRdb, the reads were re-called with MiXCR into one record per CDR3 protein. The sample consists of fewer than 200,000 distinct CDR3 sequences, around 60% of them appearing once. The V call is TRBV7-9, the J call TRBJ2-1, with D maybe TRBD2 (6 bases). This receptor was obtained from a human donor in good health. The sequencing input was sorted CD4+, CD8+, or CD8+CD57+ T cells (not recorded which) from PBMCs. The CDR3 region is CASSSYGSWDEQFF. Written as DNA, the CDR3 is TGTGCCAGCAGCTCTTACGGGAGCTGGGATGAGCAGTTCTTC.